This T cell receptor (beta chain) was sequenced for a study of graft-versus-host responses after intestinal transplantation. General study points: Researchers found GvH clones in recipient marrow, and some showed up first in ileum or blood.

As regards this clone: Its target is not known.

Germline loops: CDR1 LGHNA, CDR2 YNFKEQ. The CDR3 is 17 amino acids. V dropped 1 base and J dropped 6 bases, with 19 bases sitting between them. Repertoires were generated with immunoSEQ multiplex PCR, while TCRdb's copy carries only in-frame clones and drops some. This sample has 100,000 or so clones; around 90% occur once, and the top ten carry around 0.17%. The sample here was unstimulated CD4+ T cells sorted from spleen or lymph node cells, taken before intestinal transplant. The chain carries TRBV4-2 and TRBJ1-5, with a weak D call TRBD1 (6 bases). This receptor was taken from a human donor who received an intestinal transplant. The CDR3 DNA reads TGTGCCAGCAGCCAAGCTACAGGGAAAGGAAGGGGTCAGCCCCAGCATTTT. It codes for CASSQATGKGRGQPQHF.